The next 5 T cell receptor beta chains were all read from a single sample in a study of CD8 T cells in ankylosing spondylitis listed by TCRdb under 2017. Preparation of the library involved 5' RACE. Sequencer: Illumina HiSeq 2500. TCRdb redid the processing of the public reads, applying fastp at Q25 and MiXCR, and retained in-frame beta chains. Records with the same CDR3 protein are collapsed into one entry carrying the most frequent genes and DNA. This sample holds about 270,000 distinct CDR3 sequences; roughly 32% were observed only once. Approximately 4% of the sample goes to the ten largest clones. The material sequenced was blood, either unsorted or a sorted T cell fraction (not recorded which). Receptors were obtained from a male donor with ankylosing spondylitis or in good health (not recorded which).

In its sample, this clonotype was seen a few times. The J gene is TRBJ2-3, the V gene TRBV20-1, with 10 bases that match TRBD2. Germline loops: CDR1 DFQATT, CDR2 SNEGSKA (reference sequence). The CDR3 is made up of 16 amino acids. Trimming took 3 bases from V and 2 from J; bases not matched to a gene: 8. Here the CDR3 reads CSARVSSGGFTDTQYF. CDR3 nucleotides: TGCAGTGCTAGGGTCTCTAGCGGGGGTTTCACAGATACGCAGTATTTT.

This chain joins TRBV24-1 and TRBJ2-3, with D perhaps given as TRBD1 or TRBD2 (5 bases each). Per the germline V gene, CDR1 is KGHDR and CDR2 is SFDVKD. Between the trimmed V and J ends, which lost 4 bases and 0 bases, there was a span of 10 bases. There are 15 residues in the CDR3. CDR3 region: CATSEVRDSTDTQYF. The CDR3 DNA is TGTGCCACCAGTGAGGTCAGGGACAGCACAGATACGCAGTATTTT.

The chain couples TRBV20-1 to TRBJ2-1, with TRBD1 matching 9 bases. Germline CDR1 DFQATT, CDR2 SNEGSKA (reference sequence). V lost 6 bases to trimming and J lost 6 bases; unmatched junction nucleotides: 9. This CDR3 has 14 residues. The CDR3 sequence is CSAQRDRDRNEQFF. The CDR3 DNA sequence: TGCAGTGCCCAGAGGGACAGGGATCGCAATGAGCAGTTCTTC.

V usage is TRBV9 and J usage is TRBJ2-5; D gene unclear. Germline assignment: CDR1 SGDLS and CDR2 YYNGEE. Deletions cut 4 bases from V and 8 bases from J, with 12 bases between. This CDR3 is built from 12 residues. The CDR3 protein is CASSPPGPTQYF. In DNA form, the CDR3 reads TGTGCCAGCAGCCCCCCCGGACCTACCCAGTACTTC. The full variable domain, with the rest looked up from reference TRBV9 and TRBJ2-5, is DSGVTQTPKHLITATGQRVTLRCSPRSGDLSVYWYQQSLDQGLQFLIQYYNGEERAKGNILERFSAQQFPDLHSELNLSSLELGDSALYFCASSPPGPTQYFGPGTRLLVL.

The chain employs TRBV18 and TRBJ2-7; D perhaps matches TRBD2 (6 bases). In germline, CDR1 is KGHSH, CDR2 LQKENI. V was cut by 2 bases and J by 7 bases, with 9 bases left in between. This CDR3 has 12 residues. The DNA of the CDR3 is TGTGCCAGCTCACCAAGGGGAGGTGAGCAGTACTTC. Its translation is CASSPRGGEQYF.